Below are 25 T cell receptor beta chains sequenced from a single sample in a study of CD8 T cells in Susac syndrome. Reverse transcription of about 0.5 to 1 ug RNA used random hexamers. TCRdb re-derived calls from the immunoSEQ multiplex PCR reads in MiXCR, one entry per CDR3 protein. Among more than 150,000 distinct CDR3 sequences, around 95% were seen once, and the ten largest hold about 0.12%. Sequencing was done on a sample of CD4+ T cells from PBMCs. The receptors were sampled from a human donor with Susac syndrome.

The V and J genes are TRBV27 and TRBJ2-7; TRBD1 agrees at 7 bases. The J segment lost 6 bases and the V segment lost 5 bases, leaving 13 bases of the junction unmatched. The CDR3 consists of 15 residues. CDR1 and CDR2 (germline): MNHEY, SMNVEV (reference sequence). The CDR3 region is CASSTYRGPSVEQYF. For the CDR3, the DNA is TGTGCCAGCAGTACCTACAGGGGCCCCTCGGTCGAGCAGTACTTC.

The chain combines TRBV7-3 with TRBJ1-6; D is unresolved. V was trimmed by 4 bases and J by 11 bases, leaving 18 bases between them. CDR3 length: 15 residues. Germline-derived CDR1 and CDR2 are SGHTA and FQGTGA. The chain's CDR3 is CASSSRLVEKAPLHF. In DNA form, the CDR3 reads TGTGCCAGCAGCTCGCGCCTGGTAGAAAAGGCACCCCTCCACTTT.

The chain carries TRBV15 and TRBJ1-1; D call uncertain. The CDR3 is 13 amino acids. The V end was cut by 9 bases, the J end by 0 bases, with 11 bases between. Germline loops: CDR1 LNHNV, CDR2 YYDKDF (reference sequence). CDR3 nucleotides: TGTGCCACGGCGGGGATCATGAACACTGAAGCTTTCTTT. Its protein is CATAGIMNTEAFF.

This rearrangement joins TRBV4-1 to TRBJ2-3; D tentatively reads TRBD1 or TRBD2 (5 bases each). The germline V gene has CDR1 MGHRA and CDR2 YSYEKL. This CDR3 spans 17 amino acids. Trimming took off 5 bases at V and 6 bases at J, with 24 bases between the two ends. In DNA, the CDR3 is TGCGCCAGCAGCACTCTAACCGGGACCGCGAGGCGGGATACGCAGTATTTT. Its translation is CASSTLTGTARRDTQYF.

The V gene is TRBV28, the J gene TRBJ2-7, with 10 bases aligning to TRBD1. The CDR3 extends over 16 amino acids. The germline V gene has CDR1 MDHEN and CDR2 SYDVKM. J gave up 4 bases and V 8 bases, and 14 bases lay outside the gene matches. The CDR3 spells CASGSPGQGHDYEQYV. The CDR3 region has the DNA TGTGCCAGCGGGAGCCCGGGACAGGGGCACGATTACGAGCAGTACGTC.

The chain carries TRBV28 and TRBJ1-5; TRBD1 is a possible D gene (5 bases). V lost 7 bases to trimming and J lost 0 bases, with 19 bases between them. The CDR3 totals 17 residues. Germline loops: CDR1 MDHEN, CDR2 SYDVKM. CDR3 region: CASIPGTAAYSNQPQHF. The CDR3 coding sequence is TGTGCCAGCATTCCCGGGACGGCGGCCTATAGCAATCAGCCCCAGCATTTT.

The chain recombines TRBV5-4 with TRBJ2-7; 9 bases align to TRBD1. Germline CDR1 SGHNT, CDR2 YYREEE (reference sequence). This CDR3 is built from 16 residues. With V trimmed by 4 bases and J by 6 bases, 14 bases remained unmatched. DNA for the CDR3: TGTGCCAGCAGCAACCGGGACAGGGCGCAGGTGAGCGAGCAGTACTTC. It encodes CASSNRDRAQVSEQYF.

The chain combines TRBV28 with TRBJ2-5; 10 bases map to TRBD2. Germline V lookup: CDR1 MDHEN, CDR2 SYDVKM. V shed 6 bases, J shed 4 bases, and the junction held 8 bases outside the gene matches. There are 15 residues in the CDR3. The CDR3 loop reads CASSLAAGGGETQYF. CDR3 bases: TGTGCCAGCAGCCTTGCAGCGGGAGGGGGAGAGACCCAGTACTTC.

The chain joins TRBV28 to TRBJ2-5; D is undetermined. The germline V and J ends were trimmed by 3 bases and 1 base, with 9 bases remaining between them. The CDR3 has 14 amino acids. CDR1 and CDR2 (germline): MDHEN, SYDVKM. CDR3 nucleotide sequence: TGTGCCAGCAGTTTTAGAACGGTCCAAGAGACCCAGTACTTC. This translates into CASSFRTVQETQYF.

The chain is built from TRBV4-3 and TRBJ2-2; no clear D. Trimming pared 0 bases from V and 1 base from J, leaving 6 bases between. The CDR3 totals 15 residues. Germline V lookup: CDR1 LGHNA, CDR2 YSLEER. CDR3: CASSQDRMNTGELFF. CDR3 DNA sequence: TGCGCCAGCAGCCAAGATCGCATGAACACCGGGGAGCTGTTTTTT.

This chain connects TRBV10-3 to TRBJ2-1; D unresolved. In germline, CDR1 is ENHRY, CDR2 SYGVKD. This CDR3 comprises 13 residues. V lost 5 bases and J lost 0, with 5 bases in between. CDR3: CAISQGSYNEQFF. Here the CDR3 DNA reads TGTGCCATCAGTCAAGGCTCCTACAATGAGCAGTTCTTC.

The V call is TRBV12-3 or TRBV12-4, the J call TRBJ2-5; no firm D call. This CDR3 has 15 amino acids. The germline V and J ends were trimmed by 6 bases and 0 bases, with 14 bases remaining between them. CDR3: CASSPTPRYQETQYF. Written as DNA, the CDR3 is TGTGCCAGCAGCCCCACCCCCCGGTACCAAGAGACCCAGTACTTC.

V is TRBV29-1 and J is TRBJ1-2, with 9 bases fitting TRBD1. V was pared by 1 base and J by 8 bases, with 8 bases of the junction left unmatched. In germline, CDR1 is SQVTM, CDR2 ANQGSEA. The CDR3 has 14 residues. As DNA, the CDR3 is TGCAGCGTTGAAGGGGGGACAGGGAACATGGGCTACACCTTC. The encoded protein is CSVEGGTGNMGYTF. Combining the CDR3 with reference TRBV29-1 and TRBJ1-2 gives the whole variable domain SAVISQKPSRDICQRGTSLTIQCQVDSQVTMMFWYRQQPGQSLTLIATANQGSEATYESGFVIDKFPISRPNLTFSTLTVSNMSPEDSSIYLCSVEGGTGNMGYTFGSGTRLTVV.

This clonotype was counted a single time. V usage is TRBV7-2 and J usage is TRBJ2-5, with D possibly being TRBD1 or TRBD2 (5 bases each). Germline CDR1 and CDR2: SGHTA and FQGNSA. The V end was cut by 7 bases, the J end by 5 bases, with 17 bases between. The CDR3 loop spans 14 amino acids. In nucleotides, the CDR3 is TGTGCCAGCAACCATTTCGGGGCACGGGAGACCCAGTACTTC. Amino acids: CASNHFGARETQYF.

This chain uses TRBV6-5 with TRBJ2-6; D is ambiguous. CDR1 is MNHEY and CDR2 is SVGAGI in the germline V gene. V was cut by 9 bases and J by 0 bases, with 9 bases left in between. The CDR3 loop spans 14 amino acids. The CDR3 region is CASRPPSGANVLTF. The CDR3 coding sequence is TGTGCCAGTCGACCCCCCTCTGGGGCCAACGTCCTGACTTTC.

The chain is built from TRBV28 and TRBJ1-1, with D possibly being TRBD1 (5 bases). Trimming pared 10 bases from V and 3 bases from J, leaving 21 bases between. CDR1 is MDHEN and CDR2 is SYDVKM in the germline V gene. The CDR3 contains 15 residues. The CDR3, as DNA: TGTGCCAACCCGGGACCGCCATTTTTGGACACTGAAGCTTTCTTT. Translating it yields CANPGPPFLDTEAFF. Full variable domain (rest looked up from reference TRBV28 and TRBJ1-1): DVKVTQSSRYLVKRTGEKVFLECVQDMDHENMFWYRQDPGLGLRLIYFSYDVKMKEKGDIPEGYSVSREKKERFSLILESASTNQTSMYLCANPGPPFLDTEAFFGQGTRLTVV.

The gene calls are TRBV6-6 and TRBJ1-4, with unresolved D. This CDR3 is 12 amino acids long. With 5 bases removed from V and 10 bases from J, the gap between germline ends came to 11 bases. Germline V gene data show CDR1 as MNHNY and CDR2 as SVGAGI (reference sequence). The CDR3 DNA reads TGTGCCAGCAGTAGAGCAAGGCTAAAACTGTTTTTT. Protein: CASSRARLKLFF.

The genes are TRBV7-2 and TRBJ2-5; D perhaps matches TRBD1 (5 bases). CDR3 size: 13 residues. Trimming left V 5 bases short and J 5 bases short, with 12 bases between. Germline V gene data show CDR1 as SGHTA and CDR2 as FQGNSA. The CDR3 region is CASSDSLGETQYF. CDR3 bases: TGTGCCAGCAGCGACAGCTTAGGGGAGACCCAGTACTTC.

This clonotype came up once. The rearrangement joins TRBV15 to TRBJ2-1; D gene unclear. The V gene lost 1 base and the J gene lost 8 bases, with 3 bases spanning the gap. The germline CDR1 and CDR2 sequences are LNHNV and YYDKDF (reference sequence). This CDR3 region has 11 residues. This CDR3 reads CATSRVHEQFF. The CDR3 DNA reads TGTGCCACCAGCAGAGTCCATGAGCAGTTCTTC. Using reference TRBV15 and TRBJ2-1 for the parts outside the CDR3, the full variable domain is DAMVIQNPRYQVTQFGKPVTLSCSQTLNHNVMYWYQQKSSQAPKLLFHYYDKDFNNEADTPDNFQSRRPNTSFCFLDIRSPGLGDTAMYLCATSRVHEQFFGPGTRLTVL.

This chain joins TRBV6-2 or TRBV6-3 and TRBJ2-7, with a possible D match to TRBD1 (5 bases). The CDR3 is made up of 13 amino acids. Germline V gene sequence: CDR1 MNHEY, CDR2 SVGEGT. V lost 0 bases and J 9 bases, leaving 12 bases between the germline ends. The DNA of the CDR3 is TGTGCCAGCAGTTACTCCCCCGGACACGCGCAGTACGTC. Its protein product is CASSYSPGHAQYV.

The chain links TRBV20-1 to TRBJ2-5; D not certain. Trimming took off 3 bases at V and 4 bases at J, with 3 bases between the two ends. The CDR3 spans 10 residues. In germline, CDR1 is DFQATT, CDR2 SNEGSKA (reference sequence). DNA of the CDR3: TGCAGTGCTAGGGTAGAGACCCAGTACTTC. Translated: CSARVETQYF.

CDR3 residues: CATSIFFQETQYF. DNA of the CDR3: TGTGCCACCAGCATCTTTTTTCAGGAGACCCAGTACTTC. The chain joins TRBV15 to TRBJ2-5; D ambiguous. Trimming cost V 4 bases and J 5 bases, with 11 bases left between them. Germline V gene lookup returns CDR1 LNHNV and CDR2 YYDKDF (reference sequence). The CDR3 sequence is 13 residues long.

The CDR3 DNA reads as TGTGCCACCAGCGACGGGACAGGGGACACCGGGGAGCTGTTTTTT. The encoded protein is CATSDGTGDTGELFF. The chain combines TRBV24-1 with TRBJ2-2; 10 bases map to TRBD1. The CDR3 has 15 residues. Looked up from germline, CDR1 is KGHDR and CDR2 is SFDVKD. V dropped 7 bases and J dropped 3; count of bases not matched to a gene: 4.

V and J are TRBV9 and TRBJ2-1, with 11 bases matching TRBD2. The germline gives CDR1 SGDLS, CDR2 YYNGEE. This CDR3 has 15 amino acids. Germline trimming cut 4 bases from V and 2 bases from J; bases unmatched to any gene: 2. Written as DNA, the CDR3 is TGTGCCAGCAGCACACTAGCGGGAGCCTACAATGAGCAGTTCTTC. It is translated as CASSTLAGAYNEQFF.

The CDR3 loop is CASSFRASKVTDTQYF. In DNA, the CDR3 is TGTGCCAGCAGCTTTCGGGCTAGTAAGGTCACAGATACGCAGTATTTT. The V call is TRBV7-9, the J call TRBJ2-3; D remains unclear. V was trimmed by 3 bases and J by 2 bases, leaving 15 bases between them. The CDR3 runs to 16 residues. Germline values: CDR1 SEHNR, CDR2 FQNEAQ (reference sequence). Full variable domain (outside the CDR3, taken from reference TRBV7-9 and TRBJ2-3): DTGVSQNPRHKITKRGQNVTFRCDPISEHNRLYWYRQTLGQGPEFLTYFQNEAQLEKSRLLSDRFSAERPKGSFSTLEIQRTEQGDSAMYLCASSFRASKVTDTQYFGPGTRLTVL.